Below, 4 T cell receptor beta chains from the same sample are listed, as sequenced in a study of T-cell reconstitution after alpha-beta-depleted transplantation in children. Unique molecular identifiers were built into the TCRbeta library. A single record per CDR3 protein comes from TCRdb applying MiXCR to the PCR reads. Here the sample spans more than 100,000 distinct CDR3 sequences, roughly 23% being singletons. The source was PBMCs, mostly from graft donor cells, collected 180 days after TCRalphabeta/CD19-depleted stem cell transplant. These TCRs come from a male patient aged 2 to 10 who had a stem cell transplant for chronic granulomatous disease, so the T cells may come from the graft donor.

This clonotype was counted a few times. This chain links TRBV20-1 with TRBJ2-3; unclear D gene. V lost 3 bases and J 1 base, leaving 5 bases between the germline ends. CDR1 DFQATT and CDR2 SNEGSKA come from the germline V gene (reference sequence). CDR3 size: 12 residues. The CDR3 spells CSARWGTDTQYF. CDR3 sequence (DNA): TGCAGTGCTAGGTGGGGCACAGATACGCAGTATTTT.

This clonotype occurred a few times. For the CDR3, the DNA is TGTGCCAGCAGTCCCCGGGACCCCTTCTACGAGCAGTACTTC. Translation: CASSPRDPFYEQYF. The V gene is TRBV12-3 or TRBV12-4, the J gene TRBJ2-7; the D gene could be TRBD1 or TRBD2 (5 bases each). This CDR3 contains 14 residues. Deletions cut 5 bases from V and 3 bases from J, with 14 bases between.

CDR3: CASSETVQLTQYF. The CDR3 nucleotides are TGTGCCAGCAGCGAAACAGTTCAGCTAACGCAGTATTTT. The chain uses TRBV7-2 and TRBJ2-3; D remains ambiguous. Germline V lookup: CDR1 SGHTA, CDR2 FQGNSA. Trimming left V 5 bases short and J 9 bases short, with 15 bases between. The CDR3 runs 13 residues.

This clonotype has at least ten counts. This CDR3 reads CASSLPWVRGGGYEQFF. CDR3 coding DNA: TGTGCCAGCAGCCTACCCTGGGTGCGGGGGGGCGGGTATGAGCAGTTCTTC. This chain uses TRBV12-3 or TRBV12-4 with TRBJ2-1; 9 nucleotides agree with TRBD2. The CDR3 covers 17 residues. V lost 6 bases, J lost 8 bases, and 17 bases stayed unmatched.